The T cell receptor beta chain under discussion was sequenced for a study of control samples from healthy donors and cancer patients. Profiling relied on immunoSEQ multiplex PCR, and the TCRdb table lists in-frame clones only, not all of them. The table records about 86,000 clones, less than 90% of them present only once. J lost 7 bases, V lost 3 bases, and 7 bases had no gene match. This CDR3 comprises 14 residues. CDR1 is MNHEY, CDR2 SVGAGI, per germline. This chain connects TRBV6-5 to TRBJ1-2; 8 nucleotides match TRBD1. The source of this sequence is a woman aged 50 to 60 with colorectal cancer. Sequencing was carried out using PBMCs. The CDR3 DNA reads TGTGCCAGCAGTTATCAGGGGGCAAACGGTGGCTACACCTTC. It translates to CASSYQGANGGYTF.